The rows below give T cell receptor beta chains drawn from one sample of a study of beta chain features in type 1 diabetes. Assay used: immunoSEQ multiplex PCR; TCRdb lists only in-frame clones, some missing. Here the sample spans around 70,000 clones, around 49% being singletons. Source material: central memory CD4+ T cells from blood. The source is a man between 25 and 39 years old with type 1 diabetes. CDR3s include the opening cysteine and the closing phenylalanine or tryptophan. The order of the fields is D gene, clone size, CDR3 length, V gene, J gene, CDR3 protein, CDR3 DNA. A D gene is named only where the DNA matches it firmly. Rows give clone size only sometimes, using once, few, many, or a class for an expanded clone.

TRBD1	few	15	TRBV9	TRBJ2-7	CASSVSRDSDLEQYF	TGTGCCAGCAGCGTAAGCCGGGACAGCGACTTGGAGCAGTACTTC
.	once	16	TRBV19	TRBJ1-2	CASSLTHPDSYSGYTF	TGTGCCAGTAGTCTAACCCACCCGGACAGTTACAGTGGCTACACCTTC
TRBD1	.	13	TRBV30	TRBJ2-5	CAQTGTGGLTQYF	TGTGCCCAGACCGGGACAGGGGGTCTCACCCAGTACTTC
.	.	14	TRBV7-9	TRBJ1-5	CASSLGKGDQPQHF	TGTGCCAGCAGCTTAGGGAAGGGGGATCAGCCCCAGCATTTT
.	few	17	TRBV4-1	TRBJ1-3	CASSQDSFGGLGNTIYF	TGCGCCAGCAGCCAAGATTCCTTTGGAGGGTTGGGAAACACCATATATTTT
TRBD1	.	13	TRBV5-1	TRBJ2-1	CASSWGTGGEQFF	TGCGCCAGCAGCTGGGGGACAGGGGGTGAGCAGTTCTTC
TRBD2	once	18	TRBV5-4	TRBJ2-1	CASSPSSGDLLSYNEQFF	TGTGCCAGCAGCCCCTCGAGCGGGGATTTGTTGTCCTACAATGAGCAGTTCTTC
TRBD1	many	13	TRBV19	TRBJ1-5	CASSQGADQPQHF	TGTGCCAGTAGTCAGGGGGCGGATCAGCCCCAGCATTTT
.	few	13	TRBV7-2	TRBJ2-7	CASSRDTHYEQYF	TGTGCCAGCAGCCGGGACACTCACTACGAGCAGTACTTC
.	.	13	TRBV11-3	TRBJ1-6	CASRTGGNSPLHF	TGTGCCAGCCGGACGGGGGGAAATTCACCCCTCCACTTT
.	.	14	TRBV29-1	TRBJ1-1	CSVRVGQRNTEAFF	TGCAGCGTTCGTGTTGGACAGCGGAACACTGAAGCTTTCTTT
.	once	15	TRBV5-1	TRBJ2-5	CASSERVGGGETQYF	TGCGCCAGCAGCGAACGGGTCGGCGGAGGCGAGACCCAGTACTTC
TRBD1	few	14	TRBV28	TRBJ1-1	CASRQGSMNTEAFF	TGTGCCAGCAGACAGGGGTCTATGAACACTGAAGCTTTCTTT
TRBD2	.	15	TRBV10-3	TRBJ2-1	CAISANSGGAHEQFF	TGTGCCATCAGTGCTAATAGCGGGGGGGCGCATGAGCAGTTCTTC
TRBD2	many	15	TRBV28	TRBJ2-7	CASTTHPGGPYEQYF	TGTGCCAGCACCACCCATCCGGGAGGGCCCTACGAGCAGTACTTC
.	.	13	TRBV7-2	TRBJ1-2	CASSLESWGGYTF	TGTGCCAGCAGCTTAGAAAGCTGGGGCGGCTACACCTTC
TRBD1	.	14	TRBV19	TRBJ1-5	CASRGTGGDQPQHF	TGTGCCAGTAGGGGAACAGGGGGTGATCAGCCCCAGCATTTT
.	.	16	TRBV14	TRBJ2-2	CASSQVSPYNTGELFF	TGTGCCAGCAGCCAAGTCTCCCCTTATAACACCGGGGAGCTGTTTTTT
.	.	15	TRBV5-1	TRBJ2-3	CASSSAGVSTDTQYF	TGCGCCAGCAGCTCAGCGGGCGTCAGCACAGATACGCAGTATTTT
TRBD1	.	14	TRBV6-5	TRBJ1-1	CASSQQGAGTEAFF	TGTGCCAGCAGTCAACAGGGGGCAGGCACTGAAGCTTTCTTT
.	few	13	TRBV6-5	TRBJ1-1	CASKQGGYTEAFF	TGTGCCAGCAAGCAGGGAGGCTACACTGAAGCTTTCTTT
.	.	13	TRBV18	TRBJ2-2	CASSRQETGELFF	TGTGCCAGCTCACGACAGGAAACCGGGGAGCTGTTTTTT
.	.	14	TRBV4-1	TRBJ1-1	CASRSGTMNTEAFF	TGCGCCAGCAGAAGCGGGACAATGAACACTGAAGCTTTCTTT
.	.	14	TRBV11-3	TRBJ2-7	CASSALGVTYEQYF	TGTGCCAGCAGCGCCTTAGGGGTGACCTACGAGCAGTACTTC
.	.	14	TRBV10-3	TRBJ2-2	CAISEGQSHGELFF	TGTGCCATCAGTGAGGGACAGTCCCACGGGGAGCTGTTTTTT
.	.	13	TRBV30	TRBJ1-2	CAWNRDKRYGYTF	TGTGCCTGGAATCGGGACAAGCGCTATGGCTACACCTTC
.	.	14	TRBV5-1	TRBJ1-1	CASSFQGRGTEAFF	TGCGCCAGCAGCTTCCAGGGAAGAGGAACTGAAGCTTTCTTT
.	.	14	TRBV5-4	TRBJ2-2	CASSPDRFTGELFF	TGTGCCAGCAGCCCTGACAGATTCACCGGGGAGCTGTTTTTT